This is a list of T cell receptor beta chains from one sample in a study of naive and memory T cell subsets. TCRdb re-derived calls from the 5' RACE reads in MiXCR, one entry per CDR3 protein. This table has tens of thousands of distinct CDR3 sequences, 7.6% appearing once. The receptors here all came from a female donor in good health. CDR3s include the opening cysteine and the closing phenylalanine or tryptophan. Each record gives: V gene, D gene, J gene, clone size, CDR3 DNA, CDR3 protein. The D gene is left open where the match is weak. Some rows have no size entry. The others give once, few or many, or a class for an expanded clone.

>TRBV6-5|TRBD1|TRBJ1-2|many
TGTGCCAGCAGTTACCACTGGACAGGGGGCACTCCTAGGGGCTACACCTTC
CASSYHWTGGTPRGYTF
>TRBV27|TRBD1|TRBJ1-2|few
TGTGCCAGCAGTTGGGACAGGGGAAGAGGCTACACCTTC
CASSWDRGRGYTF
>TRBV5-6|-|TRBJ1-6|many
TGTGCCAGCAGCGGGATAGGCTATAATTCACCCCTCCACTTT
CASSGIGYNSPLHF
>TRBV3-1|TRBD2|TRBJ2-3|-
TGTGCCAGCAGCCCTCGGAGCAGCGGGGGGCGCACAGATACGCAGTATTTT
CASSPRSSGGRTDTQYF
>TRBV2|TRBD2|TRBJ2-7|few
TGTGCCAGCACCCTAGAGAGTCTAGCGGGCTCCTACGAGCAGTACTTC
CASTLESLAGSYEQYF
>TRBV6-2/TRBV6-3|-|TRBJ1-5|many
TGTGCCAGCAGTTTTCGGCAGACCAGACTGGATCAGCCCCAGCATTTT
CASSFRQTRLDQPQHF
>TRBV5-6|-|TRBJ2-2|few
TGTGCCAGCAGCTTTTTGACGGACGCCGGGGAGCTGTTTTTT
CASSFLTDAGELFF
>TRBV29-1|TRBD1|TRBJ2-1|few
TGCAGCGTTCAGAGGGTCCGACAGGGTGAGCAGTTCTTC
CSVQRVRQGEQFF
>TRBV7-8|-|TRBJ2-3|many
TGTGCCAGCGCCCGGGGGTTGGATACGCAGTATTTT
CASARGLDTQYF
>TRBV7-2|TRBD2|TRBJ2-3|few
TGTGCCAGCAGCCCCCGTAGCGGGGGGGGTACAGATACGCAGTATTTT
CASSPRSGGGTDTQYF
>TRBV7-2|TRBD1|TRBJ1-5|few
TGTGCCAGCAGCTTACAGGGACAGGGGGTTCAGCCCCAGCATTTT
CASSLQGQGVQPQHF
>TRBV20-1|TRBD1|TRBJ1-3|many
TGCAGTGCTCCAATGGGGACAGCCTCTGGAAACACCATATATTTT
CSAPMGTASGNTIYF
>TRBV14|-|TRBJ1-4|-
TGTGCCAGCAGCCAAGTGGGGAGGACTGAAAAACTGTTTTTT
CASSQVGRTEKLFF
>TRBV2|-|TRBJ1-2|-
TGTGCCAGCAGTATAACCACAGGGATCACGAGCTACACCTTC
CASSITTGITSYTF
>TRBV5-5|-|TRBJ2-2|few
TGTGCCAGCAGCCTGGACAGCCGAACTACCGGGGAGCTGTTTTTT
CASSLDSRTTGELFF
>TRBV5-1|-|TRBJ2-1|-
TGCGCCAGCAGCTTGAGGGGATACCCCTACAATGAGCAGTTCTTC
CASSLRGYPYNEQFF
>TRBV2|-|TRBJ2-3|once
TGTGCCCCGCAGGGGCTAAACACAGATACGCAGTATTTT
CAPQGLNTDTQYF